These 25 T cell receptor beta chains came from one sample sequenced in a study of cytomegalovirus exposure and HLA in healthy donors. Repertoires were generated with immunoSEQ multiplex PCR, while TCRdb's copy carries only in-frame clones and drops some. This repertoire shows hundreds of thousands of clones, about nine tenths found once; its top ten account for over 0.75%. Sequencing was performed on PBMCs. The receptors stem from a woman in her late teens or twenties in good health and CMV-seronegative.

This rearrangement joins TRBV29-1 to TRBJ1-6, with 7 bases that match TRBD1. CDR3 length: 15 amino acids. J gave up 6 bases and V 4 bases, and 9 bases lay outside the gene matches. Germline-derived CDR1 and CDR2 are SQVTM and ANQGSEA. The CDR3 DNA is TGCAGCGTTGCTCACACAGGGGACGGTAATTCACCCCTCCACTTT. It specifies CSVAHTGDGNSPLHF.

The chain uses TRBV20-1 and TRBJ2-7; D is perhaps TRBD2 (6 bases). The V end lost 0 bases, the J end lost 6 bases, and 6 bases lay between the germline ends. The CDR3 runs to 11 residues. Germline values: CDR1 DFQATT, CDR2 SNEGSKA (reference sequence). As DNA, the CDR3 is TGCAGTGCTAGAGAGGGGGGCGAGCAGTACTTC. This translates into CSAREGGEQYF.

The J gene is TRBJ1-2, the V gene TRBV9, with D perhaps matching TRBD1 (5 bases). Trimming shortened V by 4 bases and J by 0 bases, and 19 bases separated the two germline ends. Germline loops: CDR1 SGDLS, CDR2 YYNGEE. This CDR3 contains 17 residues. The DNA of the CDR3 is TGTGCCAGCAGCCTCGGGGGGGTGCCCTTTGCTAACTATGGCTACACCTTC. Amino acid sequence: CASSLGGVPFANYGYTF.

This clone was observed a single time. The chain carries TRBV30 and TRBJ2-1; 7 bases are a match to TRBD2. Germline trimming cut 0 bases from V and 8 bases from J; bases unmatched to any gene: 4. The CDR3 is 13 amino acids. CDR1 and CDR2 from the germline V gene are GTSNPN and SVGIG (reference sequence). CDR3 sequence reads: CAWSVLGGDEQFF. The DNA of the CDR3 is TGTGCCTGGAGTGTACTGGGGGGGGATGAGCAGTTCTTC.

The rearrangement joins TRBV27 to TRBJ2-1, with D maybe TRBD2 (5 bases). Between the trimmed V and J ends, which lost 5 bases and 0 bases, there was a span of 14 bases. Germline CDR1 MNHEY, CDR2 SMNVEV (reference sequence). The CDR3 is 16 amino acids. The chain's CDR3 is CASSKMDWSSYNEQFF. The DNA for the CDR3 is TGTGCCAGCAGTAAAATGGACTGGAGCTCCTACAATGAGCAGTTCTTC.

The count of this clone is one. This chain connects TRBV30 to TRBJ2-3, with a tentative D call TRBD2 (5 bases). Per germline, CDR1 GTSNPN and CDR2 SVGIG (reference sequence). The V gene lost 5 bases and the J gene lost 7 bases, with 13 bases spanning the gap. The CDR3 has 12 residues. The CDR3 DNA reads as TGTGCCTGGCGGGGATTTAACCATACGCAGTATTTT. Amino acids: CAWRGFNHTQYF.

The genes are TRBV7-3 and TRBJ2-1; TRBD1 matches 7 bases. Germline V gives CDR1 SGHTA, CDR2 FQGTGA. This CDR3 is built from 14 residues. J was trimmed by 4 bases and V by 5 bases; bases with no gene match: 5. CDR3 amino acids: CASSPVDRYNEQFF. Written as DNA, the CDR3 is TGTGCCAGCAGCCCGGTGGACAGGTACAATGAGCAGTTCTTC.

This chain's CDR3 is CASSLGTILAGADQETQYF. For the CDR3, the DNA is TGTGCCAGCAGCTTGGGCACGATTCTAGCGGGGGCTGATCAAGAGACCCAGTACTTC. The chain has TRBV5-6 and TRBJ2-5; 10 nucleotides match TRBD2. The CDR3 is 19 residues long. Germline CDR1 reads SGHDT; CDR2 reads YYEEEE. The ends lost 0 bases at V and 2 bases at J; junction bases unmatched: 13.

Here the CDR3 reads CASSTTQAGGNYNEQFF. CDR3 DNA: TGTGCCAGCAGTACCACACAAGCGGGAGGGAACTACAATGAGCAGTTCTTC. This chain uses TRBV27 with TRBJ2-1; 10 bases line up with TRBD2. CDR3 length equals 17 residues. V was pared by 5 bases and J by 3 bases, with 10 bases of the junction left unmatched. The germline V gene encodes CDR1 MNHEY and CDR2 SMNVEV (reference sequence).

The chain links TRBV6-5 to TRBJ1-2; 8 positions match TRBD1. The CDR3 is made up of 15 amino acids. The germline CDR1 and CDR2 sequences are MNHEY and SVGAGI. V shed 8 bases and J 8 bases; nucleotides not matched to a gene: 16. The CDR3 bases are TGTGCCAGCGGCCGTGGGACAGGCAAAGGAAAAGGCTACACCTTC. Its translation is CASGRGTGKGKGYTF.

The chain recombines TRBV6-5 with TRBJ1-1; D might be TRBD1 (5 bases). The CDR3 consists of 12 residues. V gave up 7 bases and J gave up 2 bases, with 8 bases separating them. Germline CDR1 MNHEY, CDR2 SVGAGI. The DNA for the CDR3 is TGTGCCAGCATGGACATAAACACTGAAGCTTTCTTT. Translated: CASMDINTEAFF.

V gene TRBV5-4 combines with J gene TRBJ2-1, with TRBD2 matching over 14 bases. The length of the CDR3 is 15 residues. The V segment lost 4 bases and the J segment 8 bases; nucleotides outside the gene matches: 5. Germline values: CDR1 SGHNT, CDR2 YYREEE (reference sequence). CDR3 in amino acids: CASSEGLAGVDEQFF. The CDR3 nucleotides are TGTGCCAGCAGCGAGGGACTAGCGGGAGTCGATGAGCAGTTCTTC.

This clone was found once. This sample includes further DNA sequences coding for the same CDR3. The V call is TRBV28, the J call TRBJ1-1, with TRBD1 identical over 7 bases. The V gene's germline CDR1 is MDHEN and CDR2 SYDVKM. J lost 3 bases, V lost 8 bases, and 0 bases had no gene match. This CDR3 contains 11 residues. This chain's CDR3 is CASQGDTEAFF. CDR3 nucleotides: TGTGCCAGCCAGGGGGACACTGAAGCTTTCTTT.

A single count supports this clone. V is TRBV10-3 and J is TRBJ2-4; 9 nucleotides align to TRBD1. V dropped 7 bases and J dropped 8; count of bases not matched to a gene: 6. Germline V lookup: CDR1 ENHRY, CDR2 SYGVKD. There are 13 residues in the CDR3. In DNA, the CDR3 is TGTGCCATCACCGGACAGGGGAGGGACATTCAGTACTTC. Translating it yields CAITGQGRDIQYF.

This clone is a singleton in its sample. This chain connects TRBV5-6 to TRBJ1-2; no definite D call. The CDR3 contains 17 residues. Trimming pared 3 bases from V and 7 bases from J, leaving 25 bases between. Germline V gives CDR1 SGHDT, CDR2 YYEEEE. CDR3 protein: CASSWRPKPVDYGGYTF. Written as DNA, the CDR3 is TGTGCCAGCAGCTGGAGGCCTAAACCCGTGGATTATGGTGGCTACACCTTC. Variable domain in full (rest from reference TRBV5-6 and TRBJ1-2): DAGVTQSPTHLIKTRGQQVTLRCSPKSGHDTVSWYQQALGQGPQFIFQYYEEEERQRGNFPDRFSGHQFPNYSSELNVNALLLGDSALYLCASSWRPKPVDYGGYTFGSGTRLTVV.

CDR3 sequence (DNA): TGCGCCAGCAGTGAGGCAGGGTCCGGCCAGGTAGCTTTCTTT. This sequence encodes CASSEAGSGQVAFF. This rearrangement joins TRBV10-2 to TRBJ1-1, with TRBD1 as a possible D gene (5 bases). Germline values: CDR1 WSHSY, CDR2 SAAADI. The CDR3 is 14 amino acids. V was shortened by 2 bases and J by 10 bases, with 17 bases between the two germline ends.

CDR3 in amino acids: CASSVGQANYEQYF. The CDR3 coding sequence is TGTGCCAGTAGTGTGGGACAGGCCAACTACGAGCAGTACTTC. The V gene is TRBV19, the J gene TRBJ2-7, with 8 nucleotides matching TRBD1. CDR3 length: 14 amino acids. Germline CDR1 and CDR2: LNHDA and SQIVND (reference sequence). Trimming took 5 bases from V and 3 from J; bases not matched to a gene: 6.

This chain links TRBV11-2 with TRBJ1-1; TRBD1 is a possible D gene (6 bases). The germline CDR1 and CDR2 sequences are SGHAT and FQNNGV. The length of the CDR3 is 14 residues. Between the trimmed V and J ends, which lost 5 bases and 0 bases, there was a span of 10 bases. The CDR3 DNA sequence: TGTGCCAGCAGCATCCAGGGGATGAACACTGAAGCTTTCTTT. This sequence encodes CASSIQGMNTEAFF.

The CDR3: CAWNRGVLEKNEQFF. CDR3 DNA: TGTGCCTGGAATCGAGGCGTCCTAGAGAAAAATGAGCAGTTCTTC. The J gene is TRBJ2-1, the V gene TRBV30; the D is unclear. The CDR3 sequence is 15 residues long. V shed 4 bases and J shed 7 bases, with 20 bases lying between them. Germline CDR1 GTSNPN, CDR2 SVGIG (reference sequence).

The chain employs TRBV5-1 and TRBJ2-5; the D gene is possibly TRBD1 (5 bases). Germline CDR1 reads SGHRS; CDR2 reads YFSETQ. Trimming left V 2 bases short and J 5 bases short, with 10 bases between. This CDR3 region has 13 residues. CDR3 DNA sequence: TGCGCCAGCAGCTTAGGACAATCTGAGACCCAGTACTTC. This codes for CASSLGQSETQYF.

A note on this clone: One junction end does not reproduce the germline sequence, and a read error may be involved. The rearrangement links TRBV5-1 to TRBJ2-7; the D gene is possibly TRBD1 (6 bases). The length of the CDR3 is 14 residues. Germline V gives CDR1 SGHRS, CDR2 YFSETQ. The CDR3 sequence is CASSLGGPSYEQYF. DNA of the CDR3: TGTGCCAGCAGCTTAGGGGGACCGTCCTACGAGCAGTACTTC.

This sequence joins TRBV6-6 and TRBJ1-6; D not certain. The germline gives CDR1 MNHNY, CDR2 SVGAGI (reference sequence). The CDR3 length is 14 residues. Deletions cut 2 bases from V and 10 bases from J, with 12 bases between. CDR3 nucleotides: TGTGCCAGCAGTTACGCGGAGCAGCGGTCACCCCTCCACTTT. Protein sequence: CASSYAEQRSPLHF.

The V gene is TRBV10-3, the J gene TRBJ2-7; maybe TRBD2 (8 bases). Germline CDR1 and CDR2: ENHRY and SYGVKD. V dropped 7 bases and J dropped 6 bases, with 19 bases sitting between them. The CDR3 totals 14 residues. In DNA, the CDR3 is TGTGCCATCAACCCCGGACAGGCGGGAGGCGAGCAGTACTTC. Encoded protein: CAINPGQAGGEQYF.

This clone was counted only a few times. The rearrangement joins TRBV7-8 to TRBJ2-2; D is perhaps TRBD2 (6 bases). The CDR3 loop spans 14 amino acids. Trimming stripped 2 bases from V and 6 bases from J, with 10 bases between. Germline CDR1 SGHVS, CDR2 FQNEAQ. The CDR3 loop is CASSLLAEPGELFF. The CDR3 DNA reads as TGTGCCAGCAGCTTATTAGCGGAGCCCGGGGAGCTGTTTTTT.

CDR3 in amino acids: CATSRAGTAYGYTF. DNA for the CDR3: TGTGCCACCAGCAGAGCCGGGACAGCCTATGGCTACACCTTC. The chain has TRBV15 and TRBJ1-2, with TRBD1 identical over 7 bases. CDR3 length equals 14 residues. The V and J ends lost 1 base and 4 bases, in that order; junction bases with no gene match: 3. Per germline, CDR1 LNHNV and CDR2 YYDKDF (reference sequence).